The TCR beta chain described here comes from a study of technical replicates of blood from a handful of donors. The CDR3 length is 15 residues. The germline V and J ends were trimmed by 4 bases and 5 bases, with 14 bases remaining between them. Germline V gives CDR1 SGHAT, CDR2 FQNNGV. Measured with immunoSEQ multiplex PCR; TCRdb has only the in-frame clones, and not every one. In the table there are over 70,000 clones, roughly 92% of which are singletons. The clonotype was recovered from a human donor in good health. This sequence joins TRBV11-2 and TRBJ2-2; TRBD2 might be the D (5 bases). The source material was T cells isolated from PBMCs. CDR3 residues: CASSSTTLGTGELFF. In nucleotides, the CDR3 is TGTGCCAGCAGCTCAACCACACTAGGAACCGGGGAGCTGTTTTTT. Based on the CDR3 plus reference TRBV11-2 and TRBJ2-2, the full variable domain is EAGVAQSPRYKIIEKRQSVAFWCNPISGHATLYWYQQILGQGPKLLIQFQNNGVVDDSQLPKDRFSAERLKGVDSTLKIQPAKLEDSAVYLCASSSTTLGTGELFFGEGSRLTVL.